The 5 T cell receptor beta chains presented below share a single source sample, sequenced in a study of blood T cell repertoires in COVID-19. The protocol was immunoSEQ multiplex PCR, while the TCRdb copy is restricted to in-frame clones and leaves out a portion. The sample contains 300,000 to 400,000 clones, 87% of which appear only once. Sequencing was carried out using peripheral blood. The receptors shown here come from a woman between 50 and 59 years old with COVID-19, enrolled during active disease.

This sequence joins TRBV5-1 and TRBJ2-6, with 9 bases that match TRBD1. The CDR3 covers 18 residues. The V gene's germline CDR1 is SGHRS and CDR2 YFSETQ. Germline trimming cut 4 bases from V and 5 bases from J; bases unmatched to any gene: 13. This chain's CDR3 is CASSDRDRAESWANVLTF. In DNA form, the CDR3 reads TGCGCCAGCAGCGACCGGGACAGGGCTGAGTCCTGGGCCAACGTCCTGACTTTC.

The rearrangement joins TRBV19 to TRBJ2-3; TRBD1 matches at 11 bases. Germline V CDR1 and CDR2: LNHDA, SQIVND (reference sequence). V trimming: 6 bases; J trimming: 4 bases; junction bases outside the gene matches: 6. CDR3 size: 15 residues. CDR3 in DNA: TGTGCCAGTAGCCCGGACAGGGGGCGTTCAGATACGCAGTATTTT. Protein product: CASSPDRGRSDTQYF.

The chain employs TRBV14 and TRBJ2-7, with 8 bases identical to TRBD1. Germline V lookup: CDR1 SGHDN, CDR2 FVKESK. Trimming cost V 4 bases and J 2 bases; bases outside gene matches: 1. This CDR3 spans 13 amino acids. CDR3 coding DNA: TGTGCCAGCAGCCCGGACAGGGCCTACGAGCAGTACTTC. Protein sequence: CASSPDRAYEQYF.

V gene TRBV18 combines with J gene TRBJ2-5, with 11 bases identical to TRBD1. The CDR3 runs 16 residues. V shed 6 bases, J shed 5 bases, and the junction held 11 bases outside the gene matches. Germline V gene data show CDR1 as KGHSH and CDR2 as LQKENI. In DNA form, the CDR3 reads TGTGCCAGCTCCCCAGGACAGGGGGCGTATTCGGAGACCCAGTACTTC. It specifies CASSPGQGAYSETQYF. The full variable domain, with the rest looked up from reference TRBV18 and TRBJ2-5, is NAGVMQNPRHLVRRRGQEARLRCSPMKGHSHVYWYRQLPEEGLKFMVYLQKENIIDESGMPKERFSAEFPKEGPSILRIQQVVRGDSAAYFCASSPGQGAYSETQYFGPGTRLLVL.

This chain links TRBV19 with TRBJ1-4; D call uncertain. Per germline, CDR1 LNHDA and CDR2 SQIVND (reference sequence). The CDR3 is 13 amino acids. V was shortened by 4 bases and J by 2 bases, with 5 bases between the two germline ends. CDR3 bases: TGTGCCAGTAGTAGGGCGACTAATGAAAAACTGTTTTTT. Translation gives CASSRATNEKLFF.